A single sample gave rise to the 29 T cell receptor beta chains below, sequenced in a study of cytomegalovirus exposure and HLA in healthy donors (dated by TCRdb to 2016 to 2017). Library preparation employed the immunoSEQ multiplex PCR assay. For the multiplex PCR, a mixture combining 60 forward primers for TCR Vbeta segments and 13 reverse primers for TCR Jbeta segments was used. TCRdb stores this immuneACCESS table with in-frame sequences only. Part of the clones is absent; in the studies checked, under half of the shortfall reflects unresolved V genes, and no reason is known for the rest. In this sample the table shows some 130,000 clones, approximately 78% of which occur a single time. The leading ten clones occupy around 8.1% of the sample. Sequencing was performed on PBMCs. The origin of the receptors is a woman aged 45-60 years in good health and CMV-seropositive.

This clone was recorded a few times. This chain links TRBV19 with TRBJ2-2; TRBD1 matches at 9 bases. The ends lost 5 bases at V and 0 bases at J; junction bases unmatched: 4. From germline, CDR1 is LNHDA and CDR2 SQIVND (reference sequence). There are 16 residues in the CDR3. CDR3 in DNA: TGTGCCAGTAGTCCTCGGGACAGGGCGAACACCGGGGAGCTGTTTTTT. Amino acids: CASSPRDRANTGELFF.

The V call is TRBV4-3, the J call TRBJ1-5; 9 nucleotides agree with TRBD1. The J segment lost 7 bases and the V segment lost 0 bases, leaving 4 bases of the junction unmatched. Germline assignment: CDR1 LGHNA and CDR2 YSLEER. The CDR3 is 15 residues long. In DNA form, the CDR3 reads TGCGCCAGCAGCCAAGATAACAGGGGGCAGCAGCCCCAGCATTTT. Translating it yields CASSQDNRGQQPQHF.

The rearrangement uses TRBV7-3 and TRBJ2-1, with 7 positions matching TRBD2. Per germline, CDR1 SGHTA and CDR2 FQGTGA. There are 11 residues in the CDR3. Trimming removed 3 bases from V and 10 bases from J; junction bases left unmatched: 0. The CDR3, as DNA: TGTGCCAGCAGCTTGGGGGGGGAGCAGTTCTTC. Translating gives CASSLGGEQFF.

As regards this clone: Additional DNA sequences in this sample encode the identical CDR3. This rearrangement joins TRBV5-1 to TRBJ1-2; 7 nucleotides line up with TRBD1. CDR1 and CDR2 from the germline V gene are SGHRS and YFSETQ. The CDR3 loop spans 14 amino acids. Trimming cost V 4 bases and J 2 bases; bases outside gene matches: 5. CDR3 amino acids: CASSLQGQNYGYTF. The CDR3 DNA follows: TGCGCCAGCAGCCTGCAGGGACAGAACTATGGCTACACCTTC.

V and J are TRBV4-2 and TRBJ2-4, with D tentatively TRBD2 (6 bases). The ends were cut back, 2 bases at V and 12 bases at J, with 20 bases in the middle. This CDR3 region has 15 residues. The germline gives CDR1 LGHNA, CDR2 YNFKEQ. Here the CDR3 reads CASSQRDSLFGSQYF. CDR3 DNA sequence: TGTGCCAGCAGCCAAAGGGACTCCCTATTTGGCAGTCAGTACTTC.

This clone has only one observation. The rearrangement uses TRBV15 and TRBJ1-3, with a tentative D call TRBD1 (6 bases). Trimming removed 6 bases from V and 0 bases from J, with 9 bases in between. The CDR3 has 14 residues. Germline V gene sequence: CDR1 LNHNV, CDR2 YYDKDF (reference sequence). CDR3 coding DNA: TGTGCCACCAGGGACAGCTTCTCTGGAAACACCATATATTTT. Translation gives CATRDSFSGNTIYF.

This chain joins TRBV7-9 and TRBJ2-1, with TRBD2 matching 7 bases. This CDR3 has 14 amino acids. With V trimmed by 1 base and J by 7 bases, 4 bases remained unmatched. The germline V gene has CDR1 SEHNR and CDR2 FQNEAQ (reference sequence). This CDR3 is CASSLVGGGNEQFF. CDR3 bases: TGTGCCAGCAGCTTAGTTGGGGGAGGGAATGAGCAGTTCTTC.

The chain combines TRBV11-1 with TRBJ2-7, with D possibly TRBD2 on 5 matching bases. Trimming took 6 bases from V and 0 from J, leaving 18 bases between them. Germline values: CDR1 SGHAT, CDR2 FQDESV (reference sequence). CDR3 length equals 16 residues. The CDR3 DNA reads TGTGCCAGCAGTTCAGAACACACGGGAAGCTCCTACGAGCAGTACTTC. Its translation: CASSSEHTGSSYEQYF.

The chain uses TRBV27 and TRBJ2-1, with 14 bases fitting TRBD2. The CDR3 is 17 amino acids. Germline CDR1 is MNHEY and CDR2 is SMNVEV (reference sequence). Trimming took 7 bases from V and 6 from J; bases not matched to a gene: 11. CDR3 sequence reads: CASKLSRTSGRINEQFF. The DNA for the CDR3 is TGTGCCAGCAAACTTAGCCGGACTAGCGGGAGGATCAATGAGCAGTTCTTC.

The CDR3 nucleotides are TGTGCCAGCAGCCCCCGGGACTACCGCTCAATCTACGAGCAGTACTTC. It yields the protein CASSPRDYRSIYEQYF. This chain uses TRBV14 with TRBJ2-7, with 7 bases that match TRBD2. Germline trimming cut 4 bases from V and 3 bases from J; bases unmatched to any gene: 12. The CDR3 runs to 16 residues. Germline V CDR1 and CDR2: SGHDN, FVKESK.

The rearrangement links TRBV7-2 to TRBJ1-5; 7 nucleotides line up with TRBD1. Germline V gene sequence: CDR1 SGHTA, CDR2 FQGNSA. The CDR3 loop spans 16 amino acids. The junction had 7 bases not matched to a gene; V was cut back by 5 bases and J by 0 bases. In nucleotides, the CDR3 is TGTGCCAGCAGCAAGGGACAGATTAATAGCAATCAGCCCCAGCATTTT. Translation: CASSKGQINSNQPQHF.

This chain joins TRBV29-1 and TRBJ1-2; D call uncertain. The germline V gene encodes CDR1 SQVTM and CDR2 ANQGSEA. V was pared by 4 bases and J by 6 bases, with 3 bases between. The CDR3 consists of 9 residues. CDR3 nucleotide sequence: TGCAGCGTTGGAGATGGCTACACCTTC. Encoded protein: CSVGDGYTF.

V usage is TRBV6-1 and J usage is TRBJ2-1; possible D gene TRBD2, 6 bases. Trimming shortened V by 6 bases and J by 10 bases, and 10 bases separated the two germline ends. Germline-derived CDR1 and CDR2 are MNHNS and SASEGT. This CDR3 is 11 amino acids long. The CDR3 here is CASSSGLEQFF. Written as DNA, the CDR3 is TGTGCCAGCAGCTCCGGACTAGAGCAGTTCTTC.

This clone appeared a single time. The DNA for the CDR3 is TGCGCCAGCAGCTTGGAAATGACAGGGACGGGGTTTTCGGACACTGAAGCTTTCTTT. The encoded protein is CASSLEMTGTGFSDTEAFF. The chain combines TRBV5-1 with TRBJ1-1, with 7 bases lining up with TRBD1. There are 19 residues in the CDR3. Germline trimming cut 0 bases from V and 3 bases from J; bases unmatched to any gene: 17. Germline assignment: CDR1 SGHRS and CDR2 YFSETQ.

This sequence joins TRBV19 and TRBJ1-5; tentatively, D is TRBD1 (6 bases). This CDR3 has 14 residues. Looked up from germline, CDR1 is LNHDA and CDR2 is SQIVND (reference sequence). Between the trimmed V and J ends, which lost 4 bases and 9 bases, there was a span of 16 bases. CDR3 sequence: CASSTTGALRPQHF. The CDR3 DNA sequence: TGTGCCAGTAGTACGACAGGCGCCCTACGGCCCCAGCATTTT.

V and J are TRBV19 and TRBJ2-1, with D possibly TRBD1 on 5 matching bases. The CDR3 has 12 residues. Germline V gene sequence: CDR1 LNHDA, CDR2 SQIVND (reference sequence). The V end was cut by 6 bases, the J end by 12 bases, with 15 bases between. Here the CDR3 DNA reads TGTGCCAGTAGCCGCAGGGTCGGAATGCAGTTCTTC. It encodes CASSRRVGMQFF. The full variable domain, in which reference TRBV19 and TRBJ2-1 provide the parts outside the CDR3, is DGGITQSPKYLFRKEGQNVTLSCEQNLNHDAMYWYRQDPGQGLRLIYYSQIVNDFQKGDIAEGYSVSREKKESFPLTVTSAQKNPTAFYLCASSRRVGMQFFGPGTRLTVL.

This rearrangement joins TRBV19 to TRBJ1-1; the D gene is possibly TRBD1 (5 bases). CDR3 size: 15 residues. With 7 bases removed from V and 1 base from J, the gap between germline ends came to 16 bases. Per germline, CDR1 LNHDA and CDR2 SQIVND (reference sequence). DNA for the CDR3: TGTGCCAGTATTCGACCTGGGGCAGGGAACACTGAAGCTTTCTTT. Translated, it gives CASIRPGAGNTEAFF.

The chain carries TRBV7-6 and TRBJ2-2, with TRBD1 identical over 7 bases. The ends lost 8 bases at V and 1 base at J; junction bases unmatched: 10. The CDR3 extends over 16 amino acids. Germline V CDR1 and CDR2: SGHVS, FNYEAQ. As DNA, the CDR3 is TGTGCCAGCCGGATATGGACAGGACAGAACACCGGGGAGCTGTTTTTT. Residues: CASRIWTGQNTGELFF.

The chain has TRBV7-8 and TRBJ2-5, with 10 bases matching TRBD2. The germline V gene encodes CDR1 SGHVS and CDR2 FQNEAQ. The ends lost 4 bases at V and 1 base at J; junction bases unmatched: 3. The CDR3 sequence is 15 residues long. In DNA, the CDR3 is TGTGCCAGCAGCTCAAGGACTAGCGGCCAAGAGACCCAGTACTTC. Amino acids: CASSSRTSGQETQYF.

Here the CDR3 reads CASSPGQGNTEAFF. The CDR3 DNA follows: TGTGCCAGCAGCCCGGGACAGGGGAACACTGAAGCTTTCTTT. The rearrangement joins TRBV5-4 to TRBJ1-1, with 9 bases matching TRBD1. There are 14 residues in the CDR3. V shed 4 bases, J shed 1 base, and the junction held 2 bases outside the gene matches. The germline V gene has CDR1 SGHNT and CDR2 YYREEE (reference sequence).

The chain uses TRBV14 and TRBJ2-7; TRBD2 matches 8 bases. The germline V gene encodes CDR1 SGHDN and CDR2 FVKESK. The CDR3 is 14 amino acids. With V trimmed by 2 bases and J by 3 bases, 3 bases remained unmatched. DNA for the CDR3: TGTGCCAGCAGCCAACCGGCGGGGGGCTACGAGCAGTACTTC. It translates to CASSQPAGGYEQYF.

This clone has a handful of counts. CDR3 amino acids: CAWSLGGDQPQHF. The DNA of the CDR3 is TGTGCCTGGAGTTTAGGGGGCGATCAGCCCCAGCATTTT. This chain joins TRBV30 and TRBJ1-5; TRBD1 agrees at 7 bases. The CDR3 totals 13 residues. Germline values: CDR1 GTSNPN, CDR2 SVGIG (reference sequence). Unmatched junction bases numbered 3, after V lost 2 bases and J lost 5 bases.

The DNA of the CDR3 is TGTGCTAGTGGCACCACAGGGATCAACGAGCAGTACTTC. Its translation is CASGTTGINEQYF. The chain carries TRBV12-5 and TRBJ2-7; D is possibly TRBD1 (6 bases). The V gene's germline CDR1 is LGHNT and CDR2 FRNRAP. CDR3 length: 13 residues. The V end lost 6 bases, the J end lost 5 bases, and 14 bases lay between the germline ends.

This clone was counted a few times. This sequence joins TRBV27 and TRBJ2-3; TRBD2 aligns across 7 bases. Germline V gives CDR1 MNHEY, CDR2 SMNVEV (reference sequence). Trimming took 4 bases from V and 5 from J; bases not matched to a gene: 6. The CDR3 runs 14 residues. The CDR3, as DNA: TGTGCCAGCAGTTCTGGGGGGGGTGGAGATACGCAGTATTTT. Its protein is CASSSGGGGDTQYF.

V and J are TRBV4-1 and TRBJ1-3, with 7 bases lining up with TRBD1. The trim removed 4 bases at V and 2 bases at J, leaving 11 bases unmatched. In germline, CDR1 is MGHRA, CDR2 YSYEKL. This CDR3 comprises 17 residues. CDR3 in DNA: TGCGCCAGCAGCCGGTCGGGCCTGGACAGGACTGGAAACACCATATATTTT. It codes for CASSRSGLDRTGNTIYF.

V usage is TRBV4-1 and J usage is TRBJ1-1, with 12 bases aligning to TRBD1. V shed 4 bases and J 1 base; nucleotides not matched to a gene: 7. The CDR3 runs to 17 residues. Germline V gene lookup returns CDR1 MGHRA and CDR2 YSYEKL. CDR3 DNA: TGCGCCAGCAGCCTAGGGACAGGGGGCGCGAGGAACACTGAAGCTTTCTTT. Protein product: CASSLGTGGARNTEAFF.

The count of this clone is one. This chain connects TRBV7-6 to TRBJ1-3; weak D call: TRBD1 (6 bases). The germline V and J ends were trimmed by 4 bases and 2 bases, with 12 bases remaining between them. The V gene's germline CDR1 is SGHVS and CDR2 FNYEAQ. This CDR3 spans 15 amino acids. CDR3 residues: CASSSMWGPGNTIYF. The CDR3 bases are TGTGCCAGCAGCTCAATGTGGGGGCCTGGAAACACCATATATTTT.

The chain uses TRBV5-1 and TRBJ2-1, with a possible D match to TRBD1 (5 bases). V lost 0 bases, J lost 5 bases, and 9 bases lay in between. Germline loops: CDR1 SGHRS, CDR2 YFSETQ. The CDR3 is 14 amino acids. The CDR3 sequence is CASSLAPGNNEQFF. The DNA of the CDR3 is TGCGCCAGCAGCTTGGCCCCAGGGAACAATGAGCAGTTCTTC.

The chain links TRBV7-7 to TRBJ2-2, with TRBD1 identical over 8 bases. This CDR3 spans 13 amino acids. Germline CDR1 and CDR2: SSHAT and FNYEAQ (reference sequence). The CDR3 here is CASSDRGSGELFF. Here the CDR3 DNA reads TGTGCTAGCTCCGACAGGGGCTCCGGGGAGCTGTTTTTT.